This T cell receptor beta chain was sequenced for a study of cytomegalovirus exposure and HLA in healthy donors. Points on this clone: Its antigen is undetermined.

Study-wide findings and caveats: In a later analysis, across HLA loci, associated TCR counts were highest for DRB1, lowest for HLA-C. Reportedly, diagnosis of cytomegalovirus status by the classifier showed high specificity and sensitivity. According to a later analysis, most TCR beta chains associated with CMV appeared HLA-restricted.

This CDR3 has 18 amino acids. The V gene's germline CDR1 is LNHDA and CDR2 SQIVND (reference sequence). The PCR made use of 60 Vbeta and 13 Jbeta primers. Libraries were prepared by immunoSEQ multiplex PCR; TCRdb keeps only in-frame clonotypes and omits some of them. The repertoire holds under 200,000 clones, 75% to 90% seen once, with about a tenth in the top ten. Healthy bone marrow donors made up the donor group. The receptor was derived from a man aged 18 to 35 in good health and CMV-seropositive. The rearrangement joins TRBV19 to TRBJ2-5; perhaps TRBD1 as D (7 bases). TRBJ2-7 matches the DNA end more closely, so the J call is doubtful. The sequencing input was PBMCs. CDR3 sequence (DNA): TGTGCCAGTAGTATAGACCTACGGGGGACAGCTTCCAGGGACGAGCAGTACTTC. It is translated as CASSIDLRGTASRDEQYF.